This TCR beta chain emerged from a study of PD-1 blockade in classical Hodgkin lymphoma (dated by TCRdb to about 2020). As for the study more broadly: Nivolumab dosing was 3 mg/kg intravenously every 2 weeks, continuing until either disease progression or unacceptable toxicity. The study used CyTOF and TCR beta sequencing to define a peripheral blood immune signature of response to PD-1 blockade in classical Hodgkin lymphoma.

What the authors observed across the whole study: Baseline TCR diversity was reported to be lower in newly diagnosed patients than in healthy donors and to be lower still in relapsed/refractory patients. A significant rise by C4D1 was seen in CD4+ but not CD8+ TCR diversity (p=0.0027 vs p=0.16), with the rise being most apparent in complete responders (p=0.02). The study covered only a single clinical trial cohort, and the causes of the repertoire differences, possibly disease activity or prior therapy, were still not defined. Patients starting nivolumab less than 1 year after ASCT had lower diversity and were excluded from later analyses to avoid confounding by immune reconstitution. Trial patients with a complete response had baseline diversity similar to that of newly diagnosed patients, while partial responders and progressors had significantly lower diversity.

Inclusive of the bounding cysteine and phenylalanine, the CDR3 is 12 residues long. Just CDR3 DNA is preserved here, 36 bases in frame from base 1. From the germline V gene, CDR1 is MNHEY and CDR2 is SVGAGI. V drops 8 bases and J drops 5 bases, leaving 12 bases in between. The Qiagen DNeasy kit was used to extract genomic DNA both from unsorted PBMCs and from the negatively selected CD4+ and CD8+ fractions. Using primers that anneal to V and J segments, immunoSEQ multiplex PCR amplified the TCR beta CDR3 regions. A synthetic immune receptor repertoire was used to minimize amplification bias, and remaining bias was computationally removed after sequencing. On the authors' methods: Repertoire diversity was quantified as the Shannon entropy index using custom Python scripts. The unsorted, CD4+ and CD8+ repertoires were each analyzed separately, with the exception of combined analyses, where CD4+ and CD8+ sequences were merged in silico. A clone counted as expanded when the clone's frequency after treatment rose at least 2-fold relative to C1D1, and clones undetected at baseline were given a pseudocount of 0.5. Clones with 0 or 1 copy at C1D1 were defined as singleton clones, while clones with 2 or more copies were defined as non-singleton clones. Clones expanded in unsorted samples were annotated as CD4+, CD8+ or unknown by matching protein sequences in sorted samples from the same patient. Wilcoxon tests on paired samples were used to test diversity changes from C1D1 to C4D1. TCRdb's version of the immuneACCESS table is confined to in-frame rearrangements and falls short of the full clone set. An unresolved V gene accounts for under half of the shortfall where checked; the remainder is of unknown origin. The V and J calls and clone size were taken over from that table, and D and trimming were inferred from the DNA. The sample yields 17,000 or so clones; roughly 65% were counted once. Together, the top ten hold about 7.2% of the sample.

The time point label on this specimen signifies: cycle 4 day 1 (C4D1), after around six weeks of nivolumab. Every trial patient had relapsed following autologous stem cell transplantation, and prior brentuximab vedotin exposure was what differed among cohorts A, B and C. A total of over 55 patients with relapsed/refractory classical Hodgkin lymphoma made up the trial cohort, and each patient's best overall response was complete response, partial response or progressive disease. Single-agent nivolumab was administered to trial patients in the multi-cohort phase II CheckMate 205 trial. An independent review committee assessed best overall response using the 2007 International Working Group response criteria. PBMCs from the trial were collected at three points: immediately before nivolumab initiation (C1D1), and during therapy at cycle 2 day 1 and cycle 4 day 1. Peripheral blood was collected in 8 mL Vacutainer Cell Preparation Tubes, from which PBMCs were isolated by centrifugation and then cryopreserved.

With regard to this clone: What antigen it recognizes has not been identified. Base qualities are missing; no much larger clone stands one base away.

The rearrangement combines TRBV6-5 with TRBJ1-2, and the D gene may be TRBD1, 6 bases matching. The TCR originated in a human donor with classical Hodgkin lymphoma. The sample in question was peripheral blood mononuclear cells (PBMCs), obtained before the fourth cycle of nivolumab. Here the CDR3 is given as CASHRQGYGYTF. The nucleotides are TGTGCCAGCCATCGCCAGGGGTATGGCTACACCTTC.